These 21 T cell receptor beta chains originate from one sample sequenced in a study of OX40 agonist ivuxolimab in advanced cancers. TCRdb's table, derived via immunoSEQ multiplex PCR, lists solely in-frame clones and lacks some. Of tens of thousands of clones listed, more than 65% were seen once; the top ten hold approximately 5%. Sequencing used CD4+ or CD8+ T cells sorted from blood, obtained in a trial of the OX40 agonist ivuxolimab. The receptors originated from an adult with an advanced solid tumor such as melanoma, head and neck, liver or kidney cancer.

The rearrangement joins TRBV6-5 to TRBJ2-7; D is possibly TRBD1 (6 bases). This CDR3 is 13 amino acids long. CDR1 MNHEY and CDR2 SVGAGI come from the germline V gene. With 7 bases removed from V and 6 bases from J, the gap between germline ends came to 16 bases. Here the CDR3 reads CASKDEGVLEQYF. Here the CDR3 DNA reads TGTGCCAGCAAGGATGAGGGGGTTCTCGAGCAGTACTTC.

About this clone itself: The sample contains more than one DNA sequence encoding this CDR3. The CDR3 DNA sequence: TGTGCCAGCAGCCAAGACCAGGGTGGAAACACTGAAGCTTTCTTT. Translating it yields CASSQDQGGNTEAFF. The chain employs TRBV4-2 and TRBJ1-1; a possible D gene is TRBD1 (5 bases). Trimming cost V 0 bases and J 2 bases, with 10 bases left between them. This CDR3 spans 15 amino acids. The germline V gene has CDR1 LGHNA and CDR2 YNFKEQ.

In its sample, this clone is medium-sized. The J gene is TRBJ2-2, the V gene TRBV10-1, with D perhaps TRBD2 (5 bases). The CDR3 runs to 14 residues. The ends were cut back, 3 bases at V and 3 bases at J, with 8 bases in the middle. From germline, CDR1 is WNHNN and CDR2 SYGVQD (reference sequence). CDR3 bases: TGCGCCAGCAGTGATACCGGGGACACCGGGGAGCTGTTTTTT. Protein: CASSDTGDTGELFF.

The chain has TRBV11-3 and TRBJ1-2; D is unresolved. Trimming pared 5 bases from V and 0 bases from J, leaving 10 bases between. Germline V gives CDR1 SGHNT, CDR2 YENEEA. The CDR3 consists of 14 residues. The CDR3 protein is CASSPTKANYGYTF. As DNA, the CDR3 is TGTGCCAGCAGCCCCACCAAAGCTAACTATGGCTACACCTTC.

DNA for the CDR3: TGTGCCAGCAGCTTAGGCCTGGACGCGAGCACCGGGGAGCTGTTTTTT. Its translation: CASSLGLDASTGELFF. The chain combines TRBV7-3 with TRBJ2-2; D unclear. In germline, CDR1 is SGHTA, CDR2 FQGTGA. V was trimmed by 2 bases and J by 4 bases, leaving 14 bases between them. This CDR3 has 16 residues. The full variable domain, in which reference TRBV7-3 and TRBJ2-2 provide the parts outside the CDR3, is GAGVSQTPSNKVTEKGKYVELRCDPISGHTALYWYRQSLGQGPEFLIYFQGTGAADDSGLPNDRFFAVRPEGSVSTLKIQRTERGDSAVYLCASSLGLDASTGELFFGEGSRLTVL.

V gene TRBV5-1 combines with J gene TRBJ2-1; 9 positions match TRBD2. The germline V gene has CDR1 SGHRS and CDR2 YFSETQ. The CDR3 spans 17 residues. V was clipped by 7 bases and J by 0 bases; unmatched bases: 11. The CDR3 nucleotides are TGCGCCAGCCGCCCGACTAGCGGCATAAGCTCCTACAATGAGCAGTTCTTC. This gives the protein CASRPTSGISSYNEQFF.

CDR3 protein: CASSRGQMNTEAFF. The DNA for the CDR3 is TGTGCCAGTAGTCGGGGACAGATGAACACTGAAGCTTTCTTT. The chain joins TRBV19 to TRBJ1-1; 7 bases are shared with TRBD1. Per germline, CDR1 LNHDA and CDR2 SQIVND (reference sequence). The length of the CDR3 is 14 residues. The ends lost 5 bases at V and 0 bases at J; junction bases unmatched: 3. Combining the CDR3 with reference TRBV19 and TRBJ1-1 gives the whole variable domain DGGITQSPKYLFRKEGQNVTLSCEQNLNHDAMYWYRQDPGQGLRLIYYSQIVNDFQKGDIAEGYSVSREKKESFPLTVTSAQKNPTAFYLCASSRGQMNTEAFFGQGTRLTVV.

The chain employs TRBV10-2 and TRBJ2-1; TRBD2 matches at 7 bases. The CDR3 covers 14 residues. Germline assignment: CDR1 WSHSY and CDR2 SAAADI. J lost 9 bases, V lost 1 base, and 6 bases had no gene match. The DNA of the CDR3 is TGCGCCAGCAGTGAGTACGGACTAGTCGCTGAGCAGTTCTTC. This encodes CASSEYGLVAEQFF.

This sequence joins TRBV7-2 and TRBJ1-1; D is undetermined. The germline gives CDR1 SGHTA, CDR2 FQGNSA. Trimming shortened V by 1 base and J by 1 base, and 7 bases separated the two germline ends. The CDR3 runs to 14 residues. The CDR3 sequence is CASSLGGGNTEAFF. The CDR3 region has the DNA TGTGCCAGCAGCTTAGGAGGAGGGAACACTGAAGCTTTCTTT.

This clone turned up a few times. V and J are TRBV27 and TRBJ1-4, with 9 bases fitting TRBD1. The germline V gene encodes CDR1 MNHEY and CDR2 SMNVEV (reference sequence). CDR3 size: 16 residues. J gave up 5 bases and V 4 bases, and 8 bases lay outside the gene matches. The CDR3 sequence is CASSYTGTGYNEKLFF. The DNA for the CDR3 is TGTGCCAGCAGTTACACCGGGACAGGGTACAATGAAAAACTGTTTTTT. Full variable domain (missing parts from reference TRBV27 and TRBJ1-4): EAQVTQNPRYLITVTGKKLTVTCSQNMNHEYMSWYRQDPGLGLRQIYYSMNVEVTDKGDVPEGYKVSRKEKRNFPLILESPSPNQTSLYFCASSYTGTGYNEKLFFGSGTQLSVL.

The chain combines TRBV7-9 with TRBJ2-7; D is uncertain. Deletions cut 5 bases from V and 3 bases from J, with 8 bases between. The CDR3 is 12 residues long. CDR1 is SEHNR, CDR2 FQNEAQ, per germline (reference sequence). CDR3 loop: CASSPTFYEQYF. CDR3 bases: TGTGCCAGCAGCCCCACCTTCTACGAGCAGTACTTC. Full variable domain (outside the CDR3, taken from reference TRBV7-9 and TRBJ2-7): DTGVSQNPRHKITKRGQNVTFRCDPISEHNRLYWYRQTLGQGPEFLTYFQNEAQLEKSRLLSDRFSAERPKGSFSTLEIQRTEQGDSAMYLCASSPTFYEQYFGPGTRLTVT.

The gene calls are TRBV29-1 and TRBJ2-7; D uncertain. Germline CDR1 and CDR2: SQVTM and ANQGSEA. There are 14 residues in the CDR3. The V end was cut by 1 base, the J end by 3 bases, with 13 bases between. The CDR3 coding sequence is TGCAGCGTTGAAGCGGGCGTCGGACGCTACGAGCAGTACTTC. Amino acids: CSVEAGVGRYEQYF.

This chain connects TRBV18 to TRBJ1-2; 10 bases line up with TRBD1. After removal of 6 bases from V and 7 bases from J, the junction contained 14 bases not matched to a gene. Germline assignment: CDR1 KGHSH and CDR2 LQKENI. This CDR3 has 16 residues. The CDR3 sequence: CASSPRQGAVGVGYTF. DNA for the CDR3: TGTGCCAGCTCCCCCAGACAGGGGGCTGTCGGTGTTGGCTACACCTTC.

This clone was picked up one time. This chain connects TRBV18 to TRBJ1-1, with 7 positions matching TRBD1. Trimming took 5 bases from V and 5 from J; bases not matched to a gene: 11. The CDR3 has 15 amino acids. The germline V gene encodes CDR1 KGHSH and CDR2 LQKENI. The CDR3 DNA is TGTGCCAGCTCAAGGCGACAGGGAGGTGAAACTGAAGCTTTCTTT. Its translation: CASSRRQGGETEAFF.

The chain uses TRBV7-6 and TRBJ2-5, with D hard to call. V shed 4 bases and J shed 2 bases, with 5 bases lying between them. In germline, CDR1 is SGHVS, CDR2 FNYEAQ. This CDR3 comprises 12 residues. CDR3 nucleotide sequence: TGTGCCAGCAGCTATCTACAAGAGACCCAGTACTTC. Protein: CASSYLQETQYF.

This chain uses TRBV5-1 with TRBJ1-1; D perhaps matches TRBD1 (5 bases). From germline, CDR1 is SGHRS and CDR2 YFSETQ. With 1 base removed from V and 1 base from J, the gap between germline ends came to 8 bases. The CDR3 is 14 amino acids. The CDR3: CASSLYGGNTEAFF. DNA of the CDR3: TGCGCCAGCAGCTTGTACGGGGGGAACACTGAAGCTTTCTTT.

This sequence joins TRBV5-1 and TRBJ2-1; no reliable D call. Germline-derived CDR1 and CDR2 are SGHRS and YFSETQ. This CDR3 comprises 11 residues. Trimming pared 6 bases from V and 8 bases from J, leaving 9 bases between. CDR3 amino acids: CASTRSDEQFF. DNA of the CDR3: TGCGCCAGCACTCGGTCGGATGAGCAGTTCTTC.

The gene calls are TRBV7-2 and TRBJ1-3; the D is unclear. Germline CDR1 reads SGHTA; CDR2 reads FQGNSA. V lost 6 bases and J lost 0, with 12 bases in between. There are 15 residues in the CDR3. The CDR3 protein is CASSVQAFSGNTIYF. The CDR3 DNA follows: TGTGCCAGCAGTGTGCAGGCCTTCTCTGGAAACACCATATATTTT.

The genes are TRBV20-1 and TRBJ1-1, with TRBD1 as a possible D gene (5 bases). Germline V gene sequence: CDR1 DFQATT, CDR2 SNEGSKA (reference sequence). The CDR3 runs to 11 residues. V lost 5 bases and J lost 10, with 14 bases in between. The CDR3 is CSAPDDSGAFF. The CDR3 bases are TGCAGTGCTCCGGACGACAGTGGAGCTTTCTTT.

The genes are TRBV5-1 and TRBJ1-2; D gene unclear. The germline CDR1 and CDR2 sequences are SGHRS and YFSETQ. The germline V and J ends were trimmed by 3 bases and 5 bases, with 11 bases remaining between them. The CDR3 totals 13 residues. In DNA, the CDR3 is TGCGCCAGCAGCTACGACGGCAGTTATGGCTACACCTTC. Protein: CASSYDGSYGYTF.

The V gene is TRBV12-5, the J gene TRBJ2-5, with a weak D call TRBD1 (6 bases). The CDR3 has 14 residues. The ends were cut back, 0 bases at V and 5 bases at J, with 10 bases in the middle. CDR1 and CDR2 (germline): LGHNT, FRNRAP. CDR3 protein: CASGLVGGLETQYF. The CDR3 region has the DNA TGTGCTAGTGGTTTGGTAGGGGGTTTGGAGACCCAGTACTTC.